The rows below give T cell receptor beta chains drawn from one sample of a study of cytomegalovirus exposure and HLA in healthy donors. Only in-frame clones appear in the TCRdb table, and some are missing; sequencing was by immunoSEQ multiplex PCR. Among roughly 150,000 clones listed, roughly 82% were seen once. The source material was PBMCs. The source is a girl between 10 and 17 years old in good health and CMV-seropositive. Each CDR3 is given with its conserved first and last residue. A D gene is named only where the DNA matches it firmly. Only part of the rows carry a size: once, few, many, or a class if the clone is expanded.

>TRBJ2-5|-|-|TRBV7-9
TGTGCCAGCAGCAGGGGGGAGGGCCTTTTGGAGACCCAGTACTTC
CASSRGEGLLETQYF
>TRBJ2-5|TRBD2|-|TRBV5-4
TGTGCCAGCAGCTTGGAGAGGACTAGTGAGACCCAGTACTTC
CASSLERTSETQYF
>TRBJ2-7|-|-|TRBV27
TGTGCCAGCAGCAGACAGCCGAACCACGAGCAGTACTTC
CASSRQPNHEQYF
>TRBJ2-3|TRBD2|-|TRBV5-4
TGTGCCAGCAGAACCCGTAGCGGGGGCTCGGCTACAGATACGCAGTATTTT
CASRTRSGGSATDTQYF
>TRBJ1-4|TRBD1|-|TRBV30
TGTGCCTGCACCGGGACAGGGGTATTCGTCGAGCCTGAAAAACTGTTTTTT
CACTGTGVFVEPEKLFF
>TRBJ2-3|TRBD1|-|TRBV9
TGTGCCAGCAGCGCACAGGGGACAGATACGCAGTATTTT
CASSAQGTDTQYF
>TRBJ1-2|-|-|TRBV7-2
TGTGCCAGCAGCTTAGCGGGACAAAACTATGGCTACACCTTC
CASSLAGQNYGYTF
>TRBJ1-4|-|-|TRBV11-3
TGTGCCAGCAATACTAGGGGGACCTATCGTGGGGAAAAACTGTTTTTT
CASNTRGTYRGEKLFF
>TRBJ2-7|-|-|TRBV6-5
TGTGCCAGCGGTACAGGCTCCTACGAGCAGTACTTC
CASGTGSYEQYF
>TRBJ1-2|TRBD1|few|TRBV28
TGTGCCAGCAGTCTCCTGACAGGGCAGGGCTACACCTTC
CASSLLTGQGYTF
>TRBJ1-1|-|once|TRBV2
TGTGCCAGCAGTGCCGGGGGGGGCACTGAAGCTTTCTTT
CASSAGGGTEAFF
>TRBJ2-7|TRBD2|-|TRBV7-2
TGTGCCAGCAGCTTAACAGCGGGGGGACCCTACGAGCAGTACTTC
CASSLTAGGPYEQYF
>TRBJ2-7|TRBD2|-|TRBV5-1
TGCGCCAGCAGCCAAAGGACTAGCGGGAGTTGGTACGAGCAGTACTTC
CASSQRTSGSWYEQYF
>TRBJ2-7|-|-|TRBV2
TGTGCCAGCAGCCCCGGCCTAGGAGACGAGCAGTACTTC
CASSPGLGDEQYF
>TRBJ2-1|TRBD2|-|TRBV19
TGTGCCAGTGGCAGCGGGAGCACCTACAATGAGCAGTTCTTC
CASGSGSTYNEQFF
>TRBJ2-1|-|-|TRBV6-5
TGTGCCAGTAAAGACCTTAGCGCTTTAAATGAGCAGTTCTTC
CASKDLSALNEQFF
>TRBJ2-5|-|few|TRBV5-1
TGCGCCAGCAGCTTGATACGGGGAGAGACCCAGTACTTC
CASSLIRGETQYF
>TRBJ2-5|-|-|TRBV9
TGTGCCAGCAGCGTGACAGGTCAAGAGACCCAGTACTTC
CASSVTGQETQYF
>TRBJ2-7|TRBD1|-|TRBV6-1
TGTGCCAGCACGGGACAGGGGGGTTTGGAGCAGTACTTC
CASTGQGGLEQYF
>TRBJ2-7|TRBD2|-|TRBV27
TGTGCCAGCAGTTTTAGCGGGAGCTCCTACGAGCAGTACTTC
CASSFSGSSYEQYF
>TRBJ1-2|TRBD1|-|TRBV30
TGTGCCTGGGGAAACAGGGGTTACAGCTATGGCTACACCTTC
CAWGNRGYSYGYTF
>TRBJ1-4|-|-|TRBV5-1
TGCGCCAGCAGATTCAGTGGGGGGGTAGTTGAAAAACTGTTTTTT
CASRFSGGVVEKLFF
>TRBJ1-2|-|-|TRBV30
TGTGCCTGGAGTGTACAAAGTGGCTACACCTTC
CAWSVQSGYTF
>TRBJ2-3|-|-|TRBV19
TGTGCCAGTAGTAGTATAGCGGCTAGCACAGATACGCAGTATTTT
CASSSIAASTDTQYF
>TRBJ1-4|TRBD1|-|TRBV5-1
TGCGCCAGCAGCTCGGCATCCGGGACAGGGGTGGAAAAACTGTTTTTT
CASSSASGTGVEKLFF
>TRBJ2-7|TRBD2|-|TRBV2
TGTGCCAGCAGTGAAGCGCGCGGGGGAGGGCCTCCTAACGAGCAGTACTTC
CASSEARGGGPPNEQYF
>TRBJ2-5|-|-|TRBV30
TGTGCCTGGAGTATGGGGGCCGGACAGCAAGAGACCCAGTACTTC
CAWSMGAGQQETQYF
>TRBJ2-4|-|few|TRBV6-5
TGTGCCAGTAGCGACCGACCCCGGGACATTCAGTACTTC
CASSDRPRDIQYF
>TRBJ1-5|-|-|TRBV18
TGTGCCAGCTCTTTGGTTCCCGGGGGAGCAAGCAATCAGCCCCAGCATTTT
CASSLVPGGASNQPQHF
>TRBJ2-3|TRBD1|-|TRBV2
TGTGCCAGCAGCATAACAGGGGGCCGGACAGATACGCAGTATTTT
CASSITGGRTDTQYF
>TRBJ1-1|TRBD1|-|TRBV9
TGTGCCAGCAGCGTAGGCAGGGGGAACATGAACACTGAAGCTTTCTTT
CASSVGRGNMNTEAFF
>TRBJ1-2|TRBD1|-|TRBV11-2
TGTGCCAGCAGCCTCATCCCCGCAGGGGGGAGCTATGGCTACACCTTC
CASSLIPAGGSYGYTF
>TRBJ1-5|TRBD1|once|TRBV7-9
TGTGCCAGCAGCCCTACAGGGGGCGGGCAGCCCCAGCATTTT
CASSPTGGGQPQHF
>TRBJ2-2|-|-|TRBV7-3
TGTGCCAGCAGCGCCAGGGGCGGGAGTGGCACCGGGGAGCTGTTTTTT
CASSARGGSGTGELFF
>TRBJ2-7|-|-|TRBV11-2
TGTGCCAGCAGCCCCTTGGCGGGGCACTACGAGCAGTACTTC
CASSPLAGHYEQYF
>TRBJ2-7|-|-|TRBV28
TGTGCCAGCAGTTTAGGGACACGGAGTAGAGAGCAGTACTTC
CASSLGTRSREQYF
>TRBJ2-7|-|-|TRBV7-2
TGTGCCAGCAGCTTAAGGCGACAGCCCCGACAGGCCTACGAGCAGTACTTC
CASSLRRQPRQAYEQYF
>TRBJ1-2|TRBD1|-|TRBV5-4
TGTGCCAGCAGCCCCTCCGGGACAGGGGTTTACACCTTC
CASSPSGTGVYTF
>TRBJ2-7|-|-|TRBV5-6
TGTGCCAGCAGCCTGCGACAGTCCTACGAGCAGTACTTC
CASSLRQSYEQYF
>TRBJ1-3|-|-|TRBV18
TGTGCCAGCTCACCAGACAGCTCTGGAAACACCATATATTTT
CASSPDSSGNTIYF
>TRBJ2-2|-|-|TRBV5-1
TGCGCCAGCAGCCCACAGACAGGGAACACCGGGGAGCTGTTTTTT
CASSPQTGNTGELFF
>TRBJ2-2|TRBD2|once|TRBV6-1
TGTGCCAGCGCCGTACTAGCGGGAGTTGGGGAGCTGTTTTTT
CASAVLAGVGELFF